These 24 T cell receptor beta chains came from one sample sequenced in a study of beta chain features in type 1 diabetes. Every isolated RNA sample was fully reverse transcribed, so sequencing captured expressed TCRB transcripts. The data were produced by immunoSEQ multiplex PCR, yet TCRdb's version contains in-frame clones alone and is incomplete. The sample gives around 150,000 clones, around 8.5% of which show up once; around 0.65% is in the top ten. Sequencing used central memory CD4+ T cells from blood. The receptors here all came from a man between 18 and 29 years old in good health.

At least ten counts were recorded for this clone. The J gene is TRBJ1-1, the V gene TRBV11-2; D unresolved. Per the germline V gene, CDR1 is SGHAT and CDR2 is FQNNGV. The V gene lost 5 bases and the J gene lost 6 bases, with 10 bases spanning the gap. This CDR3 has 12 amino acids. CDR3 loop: CASSPFRAEAFF. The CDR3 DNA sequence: TGTGCCAGCAGCCCCTTTCGCGCTGAAGCTTTCTTT.

The CDR3 loop is CASSLGQASSGNTIYF. The CDR3, as DNA: TGTGCCAGCAGCCTGGGACAGGCGAGCTCTGGAAACACCATATATTTT. The chain is built from TRBV28 and TRBJ1-3; 8 nucleotides agree with TRBD1. CDR1 MDHEN and CDR2 SYDVKM come from the germline V gene. The J segment lost 0 bases and the V segment lost 6 bases, leaving 7 bases of the junction unmatched. The CDR3 sequence is 16 residues long.

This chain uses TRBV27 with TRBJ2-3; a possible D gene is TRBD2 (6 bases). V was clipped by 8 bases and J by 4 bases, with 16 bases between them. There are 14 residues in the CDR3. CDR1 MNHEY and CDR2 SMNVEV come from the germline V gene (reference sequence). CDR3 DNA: TGTGCCAGCCGACGACTAGTTGAAGCAGATACGCAGTATTTT. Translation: CASRRLVEADTQYF.

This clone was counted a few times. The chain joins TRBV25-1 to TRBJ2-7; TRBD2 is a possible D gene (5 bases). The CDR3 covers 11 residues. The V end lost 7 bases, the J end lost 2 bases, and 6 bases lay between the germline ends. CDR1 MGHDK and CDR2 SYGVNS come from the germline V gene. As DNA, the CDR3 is TGTGCCAGCATCGGGGCCTACGAGCAGTACTTC. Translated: CASIGAYEQYF.

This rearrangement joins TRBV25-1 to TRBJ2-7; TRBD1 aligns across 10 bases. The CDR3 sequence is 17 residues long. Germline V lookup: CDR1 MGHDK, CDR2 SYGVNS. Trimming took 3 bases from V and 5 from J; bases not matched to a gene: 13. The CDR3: CASSERKPGQGLDEQYF. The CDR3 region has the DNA TGTGCCAGCAGTGAGCGCAAACCGGGACAGGGGCTTGACGAGCAGTACTTC.

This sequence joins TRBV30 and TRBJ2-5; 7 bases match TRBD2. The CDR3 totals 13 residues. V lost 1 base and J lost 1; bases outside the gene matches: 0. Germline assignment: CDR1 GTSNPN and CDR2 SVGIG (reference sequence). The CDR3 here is CAWSGLAQETQYF. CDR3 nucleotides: TGTGCCTGGAGTGGACTAGCCCAAGAGACCCAGTACTTC.

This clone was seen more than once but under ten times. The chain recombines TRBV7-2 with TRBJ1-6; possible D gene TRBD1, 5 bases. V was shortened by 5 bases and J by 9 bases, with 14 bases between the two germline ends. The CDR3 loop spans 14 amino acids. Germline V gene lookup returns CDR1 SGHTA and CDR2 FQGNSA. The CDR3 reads CASSPGERVSPLHF. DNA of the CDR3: TGTGCCAGCAGCCCGGGGGAGCGGGTTTCACCCCTCCACTTT.

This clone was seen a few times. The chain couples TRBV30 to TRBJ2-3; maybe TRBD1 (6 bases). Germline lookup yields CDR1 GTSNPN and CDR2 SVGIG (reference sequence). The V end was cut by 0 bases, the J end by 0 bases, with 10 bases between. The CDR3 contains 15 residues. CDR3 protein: CAWSVGGDSTDTQYF. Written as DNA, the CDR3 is TGTGCCTGGAGTGTAGGGGGAGATAGCACAGATACGCAGTATTTT.

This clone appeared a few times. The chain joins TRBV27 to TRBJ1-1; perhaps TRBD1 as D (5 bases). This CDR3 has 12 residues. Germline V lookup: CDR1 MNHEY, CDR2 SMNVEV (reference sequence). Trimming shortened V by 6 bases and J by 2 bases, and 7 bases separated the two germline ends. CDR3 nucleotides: TGTGCCAGCAGACAGGTTAACACTGAAGCTTTCTTT. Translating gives CASRQVNTEAFF.

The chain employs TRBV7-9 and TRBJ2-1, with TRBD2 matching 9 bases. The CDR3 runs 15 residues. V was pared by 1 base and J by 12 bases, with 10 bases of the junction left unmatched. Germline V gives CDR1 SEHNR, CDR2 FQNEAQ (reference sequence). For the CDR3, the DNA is TGTGCCAGCAGCTTAGGAGGCGGGGGGGCCAAGTCGCAGTTCTTC. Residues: CASSLGGGGAKSQFF.

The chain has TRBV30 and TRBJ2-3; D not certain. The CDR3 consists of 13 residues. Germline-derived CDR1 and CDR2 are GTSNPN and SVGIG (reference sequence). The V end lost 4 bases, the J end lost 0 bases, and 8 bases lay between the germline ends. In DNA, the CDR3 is TGTGCCTGGACACAGATTAGCACAGATACGCAGTATTTT. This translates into CAWTQISTDTQYF.

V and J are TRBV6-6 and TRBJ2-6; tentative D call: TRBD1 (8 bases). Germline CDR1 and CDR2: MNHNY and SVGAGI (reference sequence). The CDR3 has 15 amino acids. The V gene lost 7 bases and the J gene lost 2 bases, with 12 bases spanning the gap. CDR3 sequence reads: CASNRGGAGANVLTF. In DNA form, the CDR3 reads TGTGCCAGCAACAGGGGGGGGGCTGGGGCCAACGTCCTGACTTTC.

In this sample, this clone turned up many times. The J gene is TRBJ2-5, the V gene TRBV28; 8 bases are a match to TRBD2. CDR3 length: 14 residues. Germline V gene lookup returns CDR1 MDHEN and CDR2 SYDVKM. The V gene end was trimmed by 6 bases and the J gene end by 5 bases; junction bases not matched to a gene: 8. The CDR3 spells CASSLGGDPETQYF. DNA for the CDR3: TGTGCCAGCAGCCTCGGGGGGGACCCCGAGACCCAGTACTTC.

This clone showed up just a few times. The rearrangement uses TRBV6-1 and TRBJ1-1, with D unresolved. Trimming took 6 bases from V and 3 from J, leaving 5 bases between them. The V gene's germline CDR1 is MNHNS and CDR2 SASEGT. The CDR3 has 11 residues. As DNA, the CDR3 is TGTGCCAGCAGGGAGTACACTGAAGCTTTCTTT. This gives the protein CASREYTEAFF.

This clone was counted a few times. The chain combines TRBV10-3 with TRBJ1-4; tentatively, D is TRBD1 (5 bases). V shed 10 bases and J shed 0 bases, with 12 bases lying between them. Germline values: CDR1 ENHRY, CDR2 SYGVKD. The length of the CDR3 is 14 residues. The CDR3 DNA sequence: TGTGCCACCCAGGGAGGAGCAACTAATGAAAAACTGTTTTTT. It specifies CATQGGATNEKLFF.

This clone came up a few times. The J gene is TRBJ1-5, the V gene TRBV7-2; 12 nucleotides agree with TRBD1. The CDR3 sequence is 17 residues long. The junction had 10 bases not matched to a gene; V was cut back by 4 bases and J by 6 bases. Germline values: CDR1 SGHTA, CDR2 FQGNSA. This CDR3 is CASSSQTGTGGGQPQHF. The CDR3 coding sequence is TGTGCCAGCAGCTCCCAAACCGGGACAGGGGGCGGTCAGCCCCAGCATTTT.

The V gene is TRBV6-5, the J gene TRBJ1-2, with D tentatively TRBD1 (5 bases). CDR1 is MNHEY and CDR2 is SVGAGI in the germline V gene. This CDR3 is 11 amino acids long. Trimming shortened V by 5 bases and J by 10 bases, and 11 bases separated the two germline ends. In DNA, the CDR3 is TGTGCCAGCAGTCCGGGGGTATACTACACCTTC. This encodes CASSPGVYYTF.

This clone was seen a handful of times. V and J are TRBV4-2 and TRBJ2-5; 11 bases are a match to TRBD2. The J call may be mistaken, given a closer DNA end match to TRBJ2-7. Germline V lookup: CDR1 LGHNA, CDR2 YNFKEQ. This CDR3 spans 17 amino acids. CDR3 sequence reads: CASSQDPTSGASYEQYF. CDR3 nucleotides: TGTGCCAGCAGCCAAGACCCGACTAGCGGGGCTTCCTACGAGCAGTACTTC.

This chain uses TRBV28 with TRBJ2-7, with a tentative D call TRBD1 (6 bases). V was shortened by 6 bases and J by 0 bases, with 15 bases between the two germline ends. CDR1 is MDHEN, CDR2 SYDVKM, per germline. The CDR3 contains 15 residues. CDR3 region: CASRGLGTSSYEQYF. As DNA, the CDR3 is TGTGCCAGCAGGGGTCTGGGGACATCCTCCTACGAGCAGTACTTC.

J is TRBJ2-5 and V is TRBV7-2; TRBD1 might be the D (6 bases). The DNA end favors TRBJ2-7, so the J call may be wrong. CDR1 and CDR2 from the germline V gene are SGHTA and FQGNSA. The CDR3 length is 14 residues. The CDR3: CASSLGVRGYEQYF. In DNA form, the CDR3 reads TGTGCCAGCAGCTTAGGGGTCAGGGGCTACGAGCAGTACTTC.

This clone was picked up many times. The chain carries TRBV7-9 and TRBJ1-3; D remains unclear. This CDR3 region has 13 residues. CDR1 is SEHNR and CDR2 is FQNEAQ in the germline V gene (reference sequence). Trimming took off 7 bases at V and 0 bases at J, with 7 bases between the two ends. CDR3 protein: CASNPSSGNTIYF. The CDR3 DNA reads TGTGCCAGCAATCCGAGCTCTGGAAACACCATATATTTT. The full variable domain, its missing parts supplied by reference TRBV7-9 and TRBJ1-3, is DTGVSQNPRHKITKRGQNVTFRCDPISEHNRLYWYRQTLGQGPEFLTYFQNEAQLEKSRLLSDRFSAERPKGSFSTLEIQRTEQGDSAMYLCASNPSSGNTIYFGEGSWLTVV.

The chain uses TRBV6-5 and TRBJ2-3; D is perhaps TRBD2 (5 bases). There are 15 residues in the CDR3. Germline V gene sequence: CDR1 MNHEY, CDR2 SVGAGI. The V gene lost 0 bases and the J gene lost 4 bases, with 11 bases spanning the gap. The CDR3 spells CASSYSLGGPDTQYF. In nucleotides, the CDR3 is TGTGCCAGCAGTTACTCTTTGGGCGGGCCAGATACGCAGTATTTT.

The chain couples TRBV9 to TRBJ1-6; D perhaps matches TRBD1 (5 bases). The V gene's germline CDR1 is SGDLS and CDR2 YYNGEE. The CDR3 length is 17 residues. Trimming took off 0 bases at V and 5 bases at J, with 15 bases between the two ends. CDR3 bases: TGTGCCAGCAGCGTAGCTTCGGGGGGGATAGATAATTCACCCCTCCACTTT. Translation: CASSVASGGIDNSPLHF.

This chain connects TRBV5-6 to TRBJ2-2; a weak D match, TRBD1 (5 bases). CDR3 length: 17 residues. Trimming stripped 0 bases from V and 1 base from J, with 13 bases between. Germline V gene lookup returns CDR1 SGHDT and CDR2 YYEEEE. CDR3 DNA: TGTGCCAGCAGCTTGGCGCTCACAGGTTTGAACACCGGGGAGCTGTTTTTT. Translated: CASSLALTGLNTGELFF. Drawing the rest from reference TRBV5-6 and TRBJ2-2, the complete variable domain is DAGVTQSPTHLIKTRGQQVTLRCSPKSGHDTVSWYQQALGQGPQFIFQYYEEEERQRGNFPDRFSGHQFPNYSSELNVNALLLGDSALYLCASSLALTGLNTGELFFGEGSRLTVL.